Below, 17 T cell receptor beta chains from the same sample are listed, as sequenced in a study of cytomegalovirus exposure and HLA in healthy donors. Primers for the PCR totalled 60 Vbeta and 13 Jbeta. Sequencing used immunoSEQ multiplex PCR; TCRdb keeps in-frame clones, though not all of them. This sample has tens of thousands of clones, with around 70% found just once. Input material: PBMCs. The receptor set was obtained from a woman between 50 and 59 years old in good health and CMV-seronegative.

The chain is built from TRBV19 and TRBJ2-7; possible D gene TRBD1, 6 bases. The ends were cut back, 4 bases at V and 4 bases at J, with 14 bases in the middle. Germline-derived CDR1 and CDR2 are LNHDA and SQIVND (reference sequence). The CDR3 is 14 residues long. CDR3 DNA sequence: TGTGCCAGTAGTACCCGGGACACATCATACGAGCAGTACTTC. Residues: CASSTRDTSYEQYF.

This clone was counted only a few times. V and J are TRBV7-8 and TRBJ1-5; no reliable D call. Per germline, CDR1 SGHVS and CDR2 FQNEAQ. V was cut by 4 bases and J by 2 bases, with 9 bases left in between. This CDR3 is built from 14 residues. CDR3 amino acids: CASSSPGGNQPQHF. The DNA for the CDR3 is TGTGCCAGCAGCTCCCCCGGGGGCAATCAGCCCCAGCATTTT. Filled out from reference TRBV7-8 and TRBJ1-5, the complete variable domain reads GAGVSQSPRYKVAKRGQDVALRCDPISGHVSLFWYQQALGQGPEFLTYFQNEAQLDKSGLPSDRFFAERPEGSVSTLKIQRTQQEDSAVYLCASSSPGGNQPQHFGDGTRLSIL.

The CDR3 DNA reads TGCGCCAGCAGCTTGCTCACCAGCTCCTACAATGAGCAGTTCTTC. This sequence encodes CASSLLTSSYNEQFF. The chain carries TRBV5-1 and TRBJ2-1; no clear D. The CDR3 has 15 amino acids. Germline lookup yields CDR1 SGHRS and CDR2 YFSETQ. The ends were cut back, 1 base at V and 0 bases at J, with 8 bases in the middle.

This clone was observed a single time. The chain uses TRBV5-1 and TRBJ2-5; D possibly corresponds to TRBD2 (6 bases). V lost 0 bases, J lost 3 bases, and 12 bases lay in between. Germline V lookup: CDR1 SGHRS, CDR2 YFSETQ. The CDR3 spans 15 residues. DNA of the CDR3: TGCGCCAGCAGCTTGGCCCTCTCTAGCGAAGAGACCCAGTACTTC. It encodes CASSLALSSEETQYF.

V and J are TRBV28 and TRBJ1-6; no clear D. The CDR3 sequence is 13 residues long. CDR1 MDHEN and CDR2 SYDVKM come from the germline V gene. Trimming shortened V by 2 bases and J by 10 bases, and 9 bases separated the two germline ends. The CDR3 nucleotides are TGTGCCAGCAGTTTACCGACTACCTCACCCCTCCACTTT. It translates to CASSLPTTSPLHF.

Only one count was recorded for this clone. This sequence joins TRBV6-1 and TRBJ1-2; 8 positions match TRBD1. The CDR3 is 14 residues long. V was pared by 6 bases and J by 8 bases, with 11 bases of the junction left unmatched. Germline CDR1 and CDR2: MNHNS and SASEGT. The CDR3 DNA sequence: TGTGCCAGCAGCCACCAGACAGGGGAAGGCGGCTACACCTTC. It codes for CASSHQTGEGGYTF.

Comment on this clone: One end of the junction does not line up with germline, which may come from a read error. V gene TRBV2 combines with J gene TRBJ2-3; D gene uncertain. Germline V gene data show CDR1 as SNHLY and CDR2 as FYNNEI. CDR3 length: 11 residues. DNA for the CDR3: TGTGCCAGCAGTGAAGCGTCGAGCCTGGATTTT. This encodes CASSEASSLDF.

The CDR3 nucleotides read TGTGCCAGCAGTTCGGGACAGGGGACAAATCAGCCCCAGCATTTT. Protein: CASSSGQGTNQPQHF. The V gene is TRBV7-9, the J gene TRBJ1-5, with TRBD1 matching over 10 bases. The CDR3 is made up of 15 amino acids. With V trimmed by 6 bases and J by 4 bases, 6 bases remained unmatched. The germline V gene encodes CDR1 SEHNR and CDR2 FQNEAQ (reference sequence).

CDR3 sequence (DNA): TGTGCCAGCAGTTACCGGGGGACCGATTCACCCCTCCACTTT. It translates to CASSYRGTDSPLHF. The chain combines TRBV6-5 with TRBJ1-6, with D tentatively TRBD1 (5 bases). Germline assignment: CDR1 MNHEY and CDR2 SVGAGI. This CDR3 contains 14 residues. The V gene lost 2 bases and the J gene lost 8 bases, with 10 bases spanning the gap.

This rearrangement joins TRBV11-2 to TRBJ2-5; 9 bases match TRBD2. Germline V gives CDR1 SGHAT, CDR2 FQNNGV. This CDR3 is built from 14 residues. V gave up 0 bases and J gave up 10 bases; unmatched junction bases: 6. CDR3 sequence (DNA): TGTGCCAGCAGCTTAGATAATAGCGGGAGAGGCCAGTACTTC. It translates to CASSLDNSGRGQYF.

V and J are TRBV5-1 and TRBJ2-1, with a weak D call TRBD2 (5 bases). V dropped 0 bases and J dropped 9 bases, with 16 bases sitting between them. This CDR3 comprises 15 residues. Germline CDR1 and CDR2: SGHRS and YFSETQ. CDR3 protein: CASSLVGDGVGEQFF. CDR3 sequence (DNA): TGCGCCAGCAGCTTGGTGGGAGACGGGGTGGGTGAGCAGTTCTTC.

The rearrangement joins TRBV19 to TRBJ1-3; D is unclear. CDR1 is LNHDA and CDR2 is SQIVND in the germline V gene (reference sequence). V was shortened by 3 bases and J by 0 bases, with 9 bases between the two germline ends. The CDR3 contains 15 residues. The CDR3 reads CASSIRRYSGNTIYF. As DNA, the CDR3 is TGTGCCAGTAGTATCCGGCGGTACTCTGGAAACACCATATATTTT.

This chain links TRBV6-1 with TRBJ2-4; TRBD2 is a possible D gene (5 bases). This CDR3 is built from 15 residues. The V end lost 1 base, the J end lost 7 bases, and 14 bases lay between the germline ends. Germline V gene data show CDR1 as MNHNS and CDR2 as SASEGT. The CDR3 loop reads CASSEGPPGKNIQYF. The CDR3 nucleotides read TGTGCCAGCAGTGAAGGCCCCCCCGGGAAGAACATTCAGTACTTC.

In this sample, this clone turned up a few times. This chain uses TRBV6-4 with TRBJ1-2; TRBD1 matches at 9 bases. Unmatched junction bases numbered 6, after V lost 0 bases and J lost 7 bases. The germline V gene has CDR1 MRHNA and CDR2 SNTAGT. The CDR3 is 15 amino acids. CDR3 in DNA: TGTGCCAGCAGTGACTCGAACAGGGGGCTTGTTGGCTACACCTTC. Translation: CASSDSNRGLVGYTF.

The V and J genes are TRBV30 and TRBJ2-5; 8 bases align to TRBD2. V was clipped by 2 bases and J by 4 bases; unmatched bases: 9. Germline V gene lookup returns CDR1 GTSNPN and CDR2 SVGIG (reference sequence). The CDR3 covers 15 residues. CDR3 nucleotides: TGTGCCTGGAGTCTAGCGGGTCGGAGTGGAGAGACCCAGTACTTC. This translates into CAWSLAGRSGETQYF.

This sequence joins TRBV19 and TRBJ1-4, with D hard to call. Germline lookup yields CDR1 LNHDA and CDR2 SQIVND (reference sequence). Trimming left V 7 bases short and J 4 bases short, with 16 bases between. The CDR3 covers 15 residues. CDR3 amino acids: CASNGVEEGNEKLFF. CDR3 sequence (DNA): TGTGCCAGTAACGGGGTAGAGGAGGGTAATGAAAAACTGTTTTTT.

This chain uses TRBV29-1 with TRBJ2-2; TRBD2 aligns across 7 bases. Trimming took 3 bases from V and 6 from J; bases not matched to a gene: 7. CDR1 and CDR2 from the germline V gene are SQVTM and ANQGSEA. The CDR3 covers 14 residues. CDR3 amino acids: CSVDPREGSGELFF. Written as DNA, the CDR3 is TGCAGCGTTGACCCCAGGGAGGGTTCCGGGGAGCTGTTTTTT.